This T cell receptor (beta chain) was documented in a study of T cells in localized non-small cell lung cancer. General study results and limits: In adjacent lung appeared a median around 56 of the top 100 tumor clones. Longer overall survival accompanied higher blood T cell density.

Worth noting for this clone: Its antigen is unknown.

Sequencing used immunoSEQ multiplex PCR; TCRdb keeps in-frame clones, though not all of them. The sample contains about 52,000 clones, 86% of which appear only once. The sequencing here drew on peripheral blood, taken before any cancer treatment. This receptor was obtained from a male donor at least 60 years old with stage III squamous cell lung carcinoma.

CDR3 DNA sequence: TGTGCCAGCGGCCGACAGAAGGGGCGCGAGCAGTACTTC. As protein: CASGRQKGREQYF. J is TRBJ2-7 and V is TRBV6-5; tentatively, D is TRBD1 (5 bases). V was shortened by 8 bases and J by 6 bases, with 17 bases between the two germline ends. The germline gives CDR1 MNHEY, CDR2 SVGAGI. The CDR3 has 13 amino acids.